These 16 T cell receptor gamma chains were sequenced from one sample in a study of γδ T cells in repeated Plasmodium falciparum infection (dated by TCRdb to 2020 to 2022). For bulk TCR repertoire analysis, Vgamma9/Vdelta2+ and Vdelta2-negative gammadelta T cell populations were isolated by flow sorting from peripheral blood mononuclear cells. The library was produced with multiplex PCR. Sequencing took place on an Illumina MiSeq. For TCRdb, the public reads were processed anew by CATT, and duplicate DNA sequences were folded into one row. This sample holds 20,000 to 30,000 gamma-chain clones; around 3% were observed only once. The ten biggest clones cover roughly 30% of the sample. Sequencing was performed on gamma-delta T cells from blood. Every receptor here comes from a pool of human donors (malaria-infected and uninfected, not separated).

This clone was observed many times. This likely stems from a read error, as it lies one base from a far larger clone. The CDR3 sequence is CALWERFYYKKLF. The CDR3 bases are TGTGCCCTGTGGGAGCGCTTTTATTATAAGAAACTCTTT. The chain has TRGV9 and TRGJ1 or TRGJ2. The CDR3 length is 13 residues. The V gene's germline CDR1 is GITISATS and CDR2 ISYDGTV (reference sequence).

This clone has a count of ten or more. V and J are TRGV4 and TRGJP2. The J gene, absent from TCRdb, was called here by matching the DNA to germline. Germline CDR1 EGSTGY, CDR2 YDSYTSSV. Unmatched junction bases numbered 4, after V lost 0 bases and J lost 0 bases. This CDR3 has 16 amino acids. The CDR3 DNA follows: TGTGCCACCTGGGATGGGACCTATAGTAGTGATTGGATCAAGACGTTT. Its protein is CATWDGTYSSDWIKTF.

In the case of this clone: This sequence is one base from a far larger clone and is likely a read error. This sample includes further DNA sequences coding for the same CDR3. The chain carries TRGV9 and TRGJ1 or TRGJ2. In germline, CDR1 is GITISATS, CDR2 ISYDGTV (reference sequence). The CDR3 extends over 14 amino acids. The CDR3 is CALWELPFYYKKLF. In DNA, the CDR3 is TGTGCTTTGTGGGAGCTACCATTTTATTATAAGAAACTCTTT.

This clone is categorized as medium-sized. This chain connects TRGV9 to TRGJ1 or TRGJ2. J lost 3 bases, V lost 3 bases, and 5 bases had no gene match. Germline CDR1 GITISATS, CDR2 ISYDGTV (reference sequence). The CDR3 loop spans 13 amino acids. CDR3 sequence (DNA): TGTGCCTTGTGGGAGTTCGCTTATTATAAGAAACTCTTT. Protein product: CALWEFAYYKKLF.

This clone was seen ten or more times. The rearrangement uses TRGV3 and TRGJ1 or TRGJ2. Looked up from germline, CDR1 is VTNTFY and CDR2 is YDVSTARD (reference sequence). This CDR3 spans 13 amino acids. J was trimmed by 5 bases and V by 0 bases; bases with no gene match: 4. CDR3 in amino acids: CATWDRPHYKKLF. The CDR3 DNA reads as TGTGCCACCTGGGACAGGCCCCATTATAAGAAACTCTTT.

This clone has just one count. This chain links TRGV4 with TRGJP1. TCRdb gives no J gene; it was assigned here by matching the DNA to germline. This CDR3 is built from 16 residues. V trimming: 0 bases; J trimming: 4 bases; junction bases outside the gene matches: 8. Germline-derived CDR1 and CDR2 are EGSTGY and YDSYTSSV. CDR3 in amino acids: CATWDGLKDTGWFKIF. For the CDR3, the DNA is TGTGCCACCTGGGATGGGCTAAAAGACACTGGTTGGTTCAAGATATTT.

This clone occurred many times. TCRdb's protein, taken from a much larger clone, differs from this DNA's translation at residue 16, likely owing to a read error; the protein displayed comes from the DNA. No J gene call was made, and the V gene is TRGV9. CDR3 length: 18 amino acids. Germline V gives CDR1 GITISATS, CDR2 ISYDGTV (reference sequence). CDR3 DNA sequence: TGTGCCTTGTGGGAGGTTCATCCTCAAGAGTTGGGCAAAAAAATCAGGGTATTT. It translates to CALWEVHPQELGKKIRVF.

Comments on this clone: A far larger clone is one base from this, pointing to a likely read error. The DNA is omitted, as the CDR3 cannot be located on it reliably, and the CDR3 follows TCRdb's listing. The J gene is uncalled and the V gene is TRGV9. The CDR3 is 33 amino acids long, termini counted. Germline CDR1 reads GITISATS; CDR2 reads ISYDGTV (reference sequence). CDR3 protein: CALWEVKRDDIRNSLAVEQHLLSQVSIGRIQHF.

This clone has ten or more counts. This sequence joins TRGV4 and TRGJ1 or TRGJ2. The CDR3 spans 13 residues. CDR1 is EGSTGY and CDR2 is YDSYTSSV in the germline V gene. The V and J ends lost 1 base and 6 bases, in that order; junction bases with no gene match: 6. CDR3 coding DNA: TGTGCCACCTGGGATGGACCCCCTTATAAGAAACTCTTT. Translation gives CATWDGPPYKKLF.

This clone was found many times. Germline is not matched at one junction end, which may reflect a read error. This chain joins TRGV9 and TRGJP. The germline V gene has CDR1 GITISATS and CDR2 ISYDGTV (reference sequence). There are 15 residues in the CDR3. Written as DNA, the CDR3 is TGTGCCTTGTGGGGACAAGGGTTGGGCAAAAAAATCAAGGTATTT. It encodes CALWGQGLGKKIKVF.

There are many counts of this clone. Given a far larger clone just one base away, this is likely a sequencing read error. Other DNA sequences from this sample encode an identical CDR3 as well. V usage is TRGV3 and J usage is TRGJ1 or TRGJ2. The germline CDR1 and CDR2 sequences are VTNTFY and YDVSTARD (reference sequence). The CDR3 runs 12 residues. CDR3 DNA: TGTGCCACCTGGGACAGGCACTATAAGAAGCTCTTT. It translates to CATWDRHYKKLF.

This clone was seen only a few times. The amino acid sequence in TCRdb belongs to a much larger clone and departs from this DNA's translation at residue 2, likely a sequencing read error; the sequence shown is translated from the DNA. The chain recombines TRGV2 with TRGJ1 or TRGJ2. The CDR3 loop spans 15 amino acids. From germline, CDR1 is EGSNGY and CDR2 YDSYNSKV. The CDR3: CTTWDGPPNYYKKLF. The CDR3 DNA is TGTACCACCTGGGACGGGCCCCCGAATTATTATAAGAAACTCTTT.

With regard to this clone: A read error is likely here: a far larger clone is one base away. Because the CDR3's place on the DNA is in doubt, the DNA is left out and the CDR3 is given as listed by TCRdb. No J gene was called, and the V gene is TRGV9. Inclusive of both ends, the CDR3 amounts to 33 amino acids. CDR1 and CDR2 (germline): GITISATS, ISYDGTV (reference sequence). The CDR3 sequence: CALCSKGVVVIRNSLAVEQHWLSQVSIGRIQHF.

This clone has at least ten counts. This probably arose from a read error, given a far larger clone one base away. Additional DNA sequences in this sample encode the identical CDR3. The V and J genes are TRGV9 and TRGJP. The CDR3 sequence is 16 residues long. CDR1 is GITISATS and CDR2 is ISYDGTV in the germline V gene (reference sequence). The CDR3 DNA sequence: TGTGCCTTGTGGAAAGGTCAAGAGTTGGGCAAAAAGATCAAGGTATTT. Translated, it gives CALWKGQELGKKIKVF.

This clone was recorded a few times. A far more abundant clone sits one base away, making this likely a read error. Other DNA variants within this sample encode the same CDR3. The chain has TRGV9 and TRGJ1 or TRGJ2. The J gene, absent from TCRdb, was called here by matching the DNA to germline. The CDR3 extends over 14 amino acids. Looked up from germline, CDR1 is GITISATS and CDR2 is ISYDGTV (reference sequence). CDR3 loop: CALWELPFYYKKLF. The CDR3 nucleotides read TGTGCCCTGTGGGAGCTACCATTTTATTATAAGAAACTCTTT.

Ten or more counts support this clone. TCRdb shows a much larger clone's protein in place of this DNA's translation, and the two differ at residue 12, likely through a read error; the protein shown is translated from the DNA. This rearrangement joins TRGV9 to TRGJP. This CDR3 comprises 15 residues. Germline V gene sequence: CDR1 GITISATS, CDR2 ISYDGTV (reference sequence). The CDR3 sequence is CALWDEELGKKVKVF. Written as DNA, the CDR3 is TGTGCCTTGTGGGATGAAGAGTTGGGCAAAAAAGTCAAGGTATTT.